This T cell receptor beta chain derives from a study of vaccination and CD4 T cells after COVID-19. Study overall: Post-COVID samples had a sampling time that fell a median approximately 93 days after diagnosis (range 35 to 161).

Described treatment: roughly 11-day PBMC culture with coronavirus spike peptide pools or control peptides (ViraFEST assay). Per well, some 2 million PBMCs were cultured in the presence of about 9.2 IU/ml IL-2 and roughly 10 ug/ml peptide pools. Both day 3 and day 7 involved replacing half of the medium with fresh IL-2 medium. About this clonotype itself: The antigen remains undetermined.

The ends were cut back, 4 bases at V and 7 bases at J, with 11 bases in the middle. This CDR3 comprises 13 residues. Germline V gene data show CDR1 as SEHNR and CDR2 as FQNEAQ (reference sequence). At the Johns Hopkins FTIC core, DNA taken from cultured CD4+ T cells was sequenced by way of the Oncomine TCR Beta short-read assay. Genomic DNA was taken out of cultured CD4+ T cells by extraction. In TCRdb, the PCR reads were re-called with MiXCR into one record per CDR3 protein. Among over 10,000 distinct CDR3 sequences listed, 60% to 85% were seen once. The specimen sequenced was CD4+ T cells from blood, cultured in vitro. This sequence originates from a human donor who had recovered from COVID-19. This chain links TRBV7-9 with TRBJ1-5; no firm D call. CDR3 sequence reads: CASSSHSGQPQHF. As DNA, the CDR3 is TGTGCCAGCAGCTCCCACTCGGGACAGCCCCAGCATTTT.